The present TCR beta chain was sequenced within a study of cytomegalovirus exposure and HLA in healthy donors. Points on this clone: What it binds is not known.

Trimming removed 6 bases from V and 6 bases from J; junction bases left unmatched: 7. This CDR3 comprises 13 residues. From germline, CDR1 is MDHEN and CDR2 SYDVKM. The PCR contained 60 Vbeta and 13 Jbeta primers. The repertoire was sequenced with immunoSEQ multiplex PCR; TCRdb's copy has only in-frame clones and lacks some. The sample holds under 150,000 clones, about 82% seen once. Whole-study findings and limits: Excluded were some V segments that proved indistinguishable, including TRBV6-2 and TRBV6-3. Relative to the approximately 700-donor mean, N-insertions were reportedly fewer in an Asian-associated ancestry cluster in a later analysis.

Sequencing was done on a sample of PBMCs. This chain uses TRBV28 with TRBJ1-2; 7 bases agree with TRBD1. This clonotype was obtained from a male donor in good health and CMV-seronegative. CDR3: CASSHGQEHGYTF. CDR3 bases: TGTGCCAGCAGCCACGGACAGGAGCATGGCTACACCTTC.